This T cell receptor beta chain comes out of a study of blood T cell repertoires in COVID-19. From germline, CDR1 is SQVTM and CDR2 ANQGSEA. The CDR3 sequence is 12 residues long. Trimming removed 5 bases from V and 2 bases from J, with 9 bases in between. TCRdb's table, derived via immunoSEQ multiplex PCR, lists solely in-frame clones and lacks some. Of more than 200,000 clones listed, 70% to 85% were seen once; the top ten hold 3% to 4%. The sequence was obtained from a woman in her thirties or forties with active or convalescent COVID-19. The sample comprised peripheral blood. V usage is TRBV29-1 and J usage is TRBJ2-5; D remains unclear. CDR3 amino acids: CSVITAQETQYF. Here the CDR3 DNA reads TGCAGCGTTATCACAGCACAAGAGACCCAGTACTTC.